Detailed here is one T cell receptor beta chain. The sample belongs to a study of blood T cell repertoires in COVID-19. On the study more broadly: T cells, B-cell-depleted T cells, or PBMCs supplied cDNA or gDNA.

Seattle cases were enrolled at active infection and followed longitudinally. In the original processing: From reference gene primer amplification, estimates of nucleated cell counts were derived. Libraries were prepared by immunoSEQ multiplex PCR; TCRdb keeps only in-frame clonotypes and omits some of them. The V and J calls and clone size are taken from that table; D and trimming were inferred from the DNA. The table lists some 180,000 clones, 81% of them singletons. The sequenced sample was peripheral blood. The source of this sequence is a woman older than 75 with COVID-19, enrolled during active disease.

CDR3 sequence reads: CASSASGDSYEQYF. CDR3 nucleotide sequence: TGTGCCAGCAGCGCTAGCGGGGACTCCTACGAGCAGTACTTC. The chain carries TRBV6-5 and TRBJ2-7, with TRBD2 identical over 9 bases. Trimming took 6 bases from V and 0 from J; bases not matched to a gene: 3. The CDR3 is 14 residues long. CDR1 MNHEY and CDR2 SVGAGI come from the germline V gene.